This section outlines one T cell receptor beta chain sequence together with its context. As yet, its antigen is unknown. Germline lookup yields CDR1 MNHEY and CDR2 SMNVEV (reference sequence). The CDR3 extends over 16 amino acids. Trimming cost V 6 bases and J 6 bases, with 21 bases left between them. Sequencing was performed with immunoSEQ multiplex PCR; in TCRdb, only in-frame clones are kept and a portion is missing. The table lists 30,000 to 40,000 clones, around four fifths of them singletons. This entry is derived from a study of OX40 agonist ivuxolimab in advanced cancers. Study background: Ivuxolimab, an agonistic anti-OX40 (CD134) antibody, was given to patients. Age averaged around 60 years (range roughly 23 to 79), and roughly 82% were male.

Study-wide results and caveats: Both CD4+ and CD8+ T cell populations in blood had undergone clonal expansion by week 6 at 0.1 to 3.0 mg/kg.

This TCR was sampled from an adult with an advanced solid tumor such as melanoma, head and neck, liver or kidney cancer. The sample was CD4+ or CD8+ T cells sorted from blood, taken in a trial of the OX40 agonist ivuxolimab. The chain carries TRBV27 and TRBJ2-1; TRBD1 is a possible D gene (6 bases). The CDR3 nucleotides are TGTGCCAGCAGCCGATCGACAGGAGTGGACTCCAATGAGCAGTTCTTC. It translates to CASSRSTGVDSNEQFF.